This entry concerns a single T cell receptor beta chain. As yet, its antigen is unknown. This sample stems from a study of T cells in localized non-small cell lung cancer. General study results and limits: Higher adjacent-lung clonality was associated with shorter survival. Because sequencing included only one region (of the tumor), heterogeneity remains possible. Paired adjacent lung recovered a median roughly 54 of the top 100 tumor clones.

Method: immunoSEQ multiplex PCR; TCRdb's copy keeps in-frame clones and lacks some. The sample yields some 25,000 clones, approximately 90% seen once. J lost 8 bases, V lost 4 bases, and 10 bases had no gene match. CDR1 MDHEN and CDR2 SYDVKM come from the germline V gene. The CDR3 contains 14 residues. This specimen consisted of peripheral blood, obtained before any cancer treatment. The TCR was taken from a female donor of 60 years or more with stage II squamous cell lung carcinoma. V and J are TRBV28 and TRBJ1-2; 7 bases align to TRBD1. The CDR3 DNA follows: TGTGCCAGCAGTTCGGGACAGAATTACTTCGGCTACACCTTC. This translates into CASSSGQNYFGYTF.